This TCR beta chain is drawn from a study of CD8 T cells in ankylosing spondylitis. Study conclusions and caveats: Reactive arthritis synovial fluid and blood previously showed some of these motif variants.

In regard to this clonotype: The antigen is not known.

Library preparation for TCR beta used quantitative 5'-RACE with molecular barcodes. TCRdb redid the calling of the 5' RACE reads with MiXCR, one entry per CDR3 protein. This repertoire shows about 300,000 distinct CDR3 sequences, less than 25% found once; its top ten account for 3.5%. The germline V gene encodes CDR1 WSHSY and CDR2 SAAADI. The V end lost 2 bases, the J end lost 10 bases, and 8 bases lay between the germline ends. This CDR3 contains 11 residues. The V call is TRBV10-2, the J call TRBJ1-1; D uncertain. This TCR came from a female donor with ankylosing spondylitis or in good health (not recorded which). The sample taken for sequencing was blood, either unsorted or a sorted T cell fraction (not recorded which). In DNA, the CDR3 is TGCGCCAGCAGTGAGGCGGGCGGAGCTTTCTTT. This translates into CASSEAGGAFF.